The source of this T cell receptor (beta chain) is a study of cytomegalovirus exposure and HLA in healthy donors. The PCR contained 60 Vbeta and 13 Jbeta primers. Original analysis: Later, an analysis found about 83 million unique TCR beta chains, and 9.5 million to 11 million of these were shared. TCRdb's table, derived via immunoSEQ multiplex PCR, lists solely in-frame clones and lacks some. The D gene and trimming were derived from the DNA, and the V and J assignments and clone size from that table. The data show around 99,000 clones, around 69% seen once. Study results and caveats: The study flagged about 160 TCR beta chains as cytomegalovirus-associated. Later on, analysis showed that most CMV-associated TCR beta chains appeared to be HLA-restricted.

The CDR3 covers 12 residues. Germline CDR1 is SGHAT and CDR2 is FQNNGV. V lost 2 bases to trimming and J lost 7 bases, with 8 bases between them. Nominally healthy donors provided the samples, though records likely missed some immune exposures. This clone was seen once. As yet, its antigen is unknown. The TCR comes from a young man in good health and CMV-seronegative. The chain links TRBV11-2 to TRBJ1-2; possibly TRBD1 for D (5 bases). Sequenced sample: PBMCs. CDR3 protein: CASSLQGSGYTF. In DNA form, the CDR3 reads TGTGCCAGCAGCTTACAGGGCTCTGGCTACACCTTC.